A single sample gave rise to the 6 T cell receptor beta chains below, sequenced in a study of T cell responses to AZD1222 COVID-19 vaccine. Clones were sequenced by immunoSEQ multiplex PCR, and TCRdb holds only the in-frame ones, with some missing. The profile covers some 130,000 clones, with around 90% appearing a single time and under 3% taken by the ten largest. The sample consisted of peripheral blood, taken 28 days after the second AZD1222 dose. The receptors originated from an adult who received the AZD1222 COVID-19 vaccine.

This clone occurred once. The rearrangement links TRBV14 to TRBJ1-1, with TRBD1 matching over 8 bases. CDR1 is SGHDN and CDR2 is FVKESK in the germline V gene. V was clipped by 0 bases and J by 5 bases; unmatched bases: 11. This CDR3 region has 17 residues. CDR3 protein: CASSQDRGTGLGTEAFF. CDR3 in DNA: TGTGCCAGCAGCCAAGATCGCGGGACAGGCCTTGGTACTGAAGCTTTCTTT.

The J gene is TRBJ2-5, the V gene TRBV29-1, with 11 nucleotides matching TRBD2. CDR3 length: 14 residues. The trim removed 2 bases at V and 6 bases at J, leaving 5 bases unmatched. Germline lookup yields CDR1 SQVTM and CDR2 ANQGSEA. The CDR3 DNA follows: TGCAGCGTTGAACCTAGCGGGGGGTTGCAGACCCAGTACTTC. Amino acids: CSVEPSGGLQTQYF.

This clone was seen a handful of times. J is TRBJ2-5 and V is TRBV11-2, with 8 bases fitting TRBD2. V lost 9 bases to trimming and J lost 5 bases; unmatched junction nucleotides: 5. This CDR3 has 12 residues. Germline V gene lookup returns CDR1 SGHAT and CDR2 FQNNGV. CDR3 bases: TGTGCCAGTCAGCGGGGGCTGGAGACCCAGTACTTC. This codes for CASQRGLETQYF.

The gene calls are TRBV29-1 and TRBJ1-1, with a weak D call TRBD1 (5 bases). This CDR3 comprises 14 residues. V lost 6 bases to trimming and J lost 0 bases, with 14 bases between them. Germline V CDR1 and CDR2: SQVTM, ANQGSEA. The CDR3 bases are TGCAGCGTGGCGGGGCTCCCCATGAACACTGAAGCTTTCTTT. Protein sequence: CSVAGLPMNTEAFF.

DNA of the CDR3: TGTGCCACCAGCAGAGATTTCGGGGGGGCCCGCAATCAGCCCCAGCATTTT. Its translation is CATSRDFGGARNQPQHF. This chain links TRBV15 with TRBJ1-5, with D possibly matching TRBD1 (6 bases). V lost 0 bases and J lost 2, with 14 bases in between. The germline CDR1 and CDR2 sequences are LNHNV and YYDKDF (reference sequence). The CDR3 is made up of 17 amino acids.

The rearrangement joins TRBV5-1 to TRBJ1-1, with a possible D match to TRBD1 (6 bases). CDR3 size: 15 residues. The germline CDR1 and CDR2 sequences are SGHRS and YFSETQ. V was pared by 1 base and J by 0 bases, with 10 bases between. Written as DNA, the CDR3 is TGCGCCAGCAGCTTGTTAGGGACACTGAACACTGAAGCTTTCTTT. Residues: CASSLLGTLNTEAFF.